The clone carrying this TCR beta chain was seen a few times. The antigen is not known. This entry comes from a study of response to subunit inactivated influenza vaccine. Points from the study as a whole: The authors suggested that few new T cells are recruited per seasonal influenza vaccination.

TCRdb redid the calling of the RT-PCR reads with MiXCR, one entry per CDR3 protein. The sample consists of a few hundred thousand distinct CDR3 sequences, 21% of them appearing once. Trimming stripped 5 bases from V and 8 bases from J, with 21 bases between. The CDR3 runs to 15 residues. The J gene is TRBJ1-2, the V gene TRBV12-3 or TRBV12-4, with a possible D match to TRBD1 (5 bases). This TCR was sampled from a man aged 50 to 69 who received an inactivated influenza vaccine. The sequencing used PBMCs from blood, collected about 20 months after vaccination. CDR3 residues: CASSPSRQPGGGYTF. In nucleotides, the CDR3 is TGTGCCAGCAGTCCCTCTAGACAGCCCGGAGGCGGCTACACCTTC.